This T cell receptor beta chain is from a study of cytomegalovirus exposure and HLA in healthy donors (dated by TCRdb to the late 2010s). Context from the whole study: In an earlier analysis of approximately 640 of the donors, about 260 Gb of sequence data and 90 million to 120 million unique TCR beta sequences from roughly 190 million T cells were reported. Approximately 310 gigabases of sequencing data and approximately 80 million unique TCR sequences were included in an early release covering about 700 HLA-typed donors. The genetic ancestry cluster associated with self-reported Caucasian donors included roughly four fifths of the roughly 400 genotyped donors. The study aimed to test whether signatures of past pathogen exposure could be identified by cataloging public T cell receptors. The T cell repertoires of 550 to 850 subjects were profiled by immunosequencing and related to cytomegalovirus serostatus. Besides the first cohort of 666 subjects, a separate validation cohort made up of over 100 different subjects was used. High-throughput TCR immunosequencing, statistical association of individual TCRs with disease status, and machine learning were combined to predict cytomegalovirus infection status. In a later analysis, previously published TCR beta repertoires from 670 or so donors were re-analyzed and high-resolution HLA genotyping was added so that TCR occurrence patterns could be studied. The later analysis used no new phenotypic data to find candidate immune exposures, relying instead on TCR beta sequences and their occurrence across donors. An earlier analysis of a few hundred of the donors applied high-throughput TCR beta sequencing to assess whether each TCR beta V gene segment acted as functional or pseudogenic. Alongside the repertoire data, information on donor age, sex, ethnicity and CMV serostatus was compiled. A later genetic analysis used genome-wide SNP genotypes for about 60% of the roughly 700 donors, treating that subset as a discovery cohort. All discovery cohort repertoires had been generated on a single sequencing platform. Class I and class II HLA loci were covered by the typing at four-digit resolution. Typing coverage varied by locus: about 620-630 donors for A, B, C, DRB1 and DQB1; roughly 500 for DQA1; about 570 for DPA1; some 470 for DPB1. About five DR-DQ haplotypes were treated as single units for association and clustering because of strong linkage in the cohort. Across 300 to 500 genotyped donors of the cohort, an average of roughly 200,000 unique TCR beta nucleotide sequences per donor were sequenced, and roughly 20% of those sequences were non-productive.

Library creation used the immunoSEQ multiplex PCR assay. For the multiplex PCR, a mixture combining 60 forward primers for TCR Vbeta segments and 13 reverse primers for TCR Jbeta segments was used. A multiplex PCR assay on genomic DNA amplified the CDR3 region of rearranged TCR beta genes. The amplified TCR beta libraries were sequenced on the Illumina HiSeq System as 87-base-pair reads. Per the original workflow: In a later analysis, roughly 80 million unique TCR beta chains were counted across the 500 to 850 repertoires, and roughly 9.9 million of these chains were shared by at least two donors. Raw reads were error-corrected and collapsed into unique sequences by a nearest-neighbor algorithm in which closely related sequences were merged to remove PCR and sequencing errors. Alignment of CDR3 sequences to IMGT reference sequences was used to assign V, D and J gene segments. Each retained sequence needed at least a six-nucleotide match to both a V gene segment and a J gene segment. A rearrangement counted as productive if the CDR3 had no stop codons and remained in frame with V and J, and every other rearrangement counted as non-productive. Following IMGT convention, CDR3 was defined as the stretch from the second conserved V-encoded cysteine up to the conserved J-encoded phenylalanine. In an earlier analysis of 550 to 650 of the donors, sequences lacking an unambiguous match to a single V gene segment were excluded. An earlier analysis of 587 of the donors called V segments functional above 56.7% productive rearrangements and segregating when the between-donor standard deviation exceeded 5%. A statistical classification framework was built to diagnose cytomegalovirus status from the catalog of TCR beta chain sequences. In a later analysis, TCR nucleotide sequences were compared against IMGT/GENE-DB human TR gene sequences so that V and J genes could be assigned. A later analysis assigned CDR3 sequences and most-parsimonious VDJ recombination scenarios with the TCRdist pipeline. In a later analysis, every TCR beta chain was defined by the combination of its CDR3 amino acid sequence and its V-gene family, and reads without a unique V-gene family were dropped. A later analysis removed 592 highly shared, low-generation-probability nucleotide sequences to deal with suspected cross-contamination and a sequencing artifact. In a later analysis, a clonal expansion index for each public chain was calculated from normalized within-repertoire ranks of inferred template counts. In a later analysis, generation probabilities were computed with a VDJ recombination model fitted to out-of-frame rearrangements, and the resulting probabilities were checked against IGoR. A later analysis scored TCR-TCR, TCR-HLA and TCR-CMV co-occurrence with hypergeometric tests, applying a repertoire-size bias correction to TCR pairs. To estimate false discovery rates, a later analysis permuted the HLA or CMV assignments 20 times. A later analysis grouped co-occurring TCRs with DBSCAN, adding TCRdist sequence similarity when clustering within HLA-allele-positive subsets. For co-occurrence clustering, repertoires with fewer than 30,000 or more than 120,000 public chains were excluded, along with a handful of repertoires with anomalous nucleotide sharing. TCRdb took over this immuneACCESS table, retaining in-frame rearrangements with V and J assigned. Such tables are incomplete; in checked studies, under half of the missing clones stem from an unresolved V gene, and the remainder is unexplained. V, J and clone size were drawn from that table, and D and trimming were deduced from the DNA. The sample has under 150,000 clones on record, about three quarters of them singletons. The ten biggest clones cover approximately 15% of the sample.

With regard to this clone: It has no known antigen specificity. Base qualities are missing; no much larger clone stands one base away.

Findings and caveats that apply to the study as a whole: According to a later analysis, TCR association rates differed among HLA loci, with DRB1 alleles showing the most associated TCRs and HLA-C alleles showing the fewest. Across donors, most TCR sequences were observed very rarely, whereas some public TCRs were present in many individuals. The sequencing pipeline was judged likely to have produced a cluster of highly shared sequence variants as a technical artifact. In this cohort, only TCR beta chains were sequenced, and detectable features were limited by the absence of alpha or paired-chain data. Strong co-occurrence of HLA alleles, especially DR and DQ, made assigning TCR associations to individual alleles difficult. Compared with equally common non-associated chains, HLA-associated TCR beta chains in a later analysis were more clonally expanded and had lower generation probabilities. Several of the top co-occurrence clusters appeared to be linked to parvovirus B19, influenza, CMV and Epstein-Barr virus, according to a later analysis. A further reported finding was that TCR beta sequences accurately predicted the HLA-A and HLA-B alleles for most subjects in the first cohort. In a later genetic analysis, a missense DCLRE1C variant was associated with V-gene and J-gene trimming of TCR beta chains, and the association was replicated in an independent cohort. A total of 150 to 200 TCR beta chains were listed by the study as associated with cytomegalovirus. Over 15 rarely observed V segments, including chromosome 9 orphons, were excluded from the earlier analysis of approximately 600 of the donors because counts were too low. The presence/absence analyses assumed that sequencing depth was roughly uniform across donors, and that assumption may not be true. Because HLA typing was missing for some donors at each locus, association tests included only the typed subset. It was suggested by the authors that the approach could potentially be generalized to other disease states and immunological phenotypes. In a later analysis, most CMV-associated TCR beta chains were found to appear HLA-restricted, with HLA associations seemingly driven largely by CMV exposure. Specific HLA alleles were associated with roughly 16,000 TCR beta sequences at a false discovery rate of 0.05 in a later analysis. Compared with the approximately 600-donor mean, donors in an Asian-associated ancestry cluster had fewer N-insertions in productive TCRs, according to a later genetic analysis. Cytomegalovirus status was reported to be diagnosed by the classifier with high specificity and sensitivity in both the original and validation cohorts. Some IMGT-functional V segments, including TRBV6-2 and TRBV6-3, could not be told apart with the 87-base-pair reads, so those segments were excluded. Linkage disequilibrium might explain the correlated functional status among segregating V segments, but an unknown experimental factor could not be ruled out. An earlier analysis of some 560 of the donors showed that most TCR beta V segments appeared in productive rearrangements either about 90% or about 30% of the time, which broadly matched IMGT annotations. The only immune exposure information available for the cohort was CMV serostatus. A few of the identified cytomegalovirus-associated TCR beta chains were confirmed in vitro to be specific for cytomegalovirus antigens.

The cohort consisted of more than 650 healthy bone marrow donors. Cohort members were all nominally healthy when sampled, although unrecorded immune exposures were likely present. CMV serostatus was positive for roughly 290 and negative for about 50% of the roughly 700 cohort members, and was not recorded for this donor. Each donor provided a peripheral blood sample, and peripheral blood mononuclear cells were used for TCR beta sequencing. The Qiagen DNeasy Blood Extraction Kit was used to extract genomic DNA from the blood cell samples. Including the terminal cysteine and phenylalanine, the CDR3 comprises 16 residues. The entry retains the CDR3 DNA only, 48 bases that are in frame from base 1. In the germline V gene (reference sequence), CDR1 corresponds to LNHDA and CDR2 to SQIVND. The V end loses 6 bases and the J end loses 6 bases, and a stretch of 21 bases separates them.

The sample taken for sequencing was PBMCs. This sequence originates from a human donor in good health. The chain links TRBV19 with TRBJ1-5; there is no confident call for the D gene. The CDR3 protein: CASRPTSNYLPQPQHF. The nucleotides read TGTGCCAGTAGACCCACCTCCAACTATTTACCTCAGCCCCAGCATTTT.